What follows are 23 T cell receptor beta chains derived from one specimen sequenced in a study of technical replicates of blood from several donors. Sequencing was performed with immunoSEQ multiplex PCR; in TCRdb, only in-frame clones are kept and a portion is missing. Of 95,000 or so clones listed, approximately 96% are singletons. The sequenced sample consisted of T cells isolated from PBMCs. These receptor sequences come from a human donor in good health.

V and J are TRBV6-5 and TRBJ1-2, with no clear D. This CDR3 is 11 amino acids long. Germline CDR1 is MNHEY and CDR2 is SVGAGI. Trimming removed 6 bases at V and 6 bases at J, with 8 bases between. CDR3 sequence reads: CASRYQNGYTF. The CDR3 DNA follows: TGTGCCAGCAGATACCAGAATGGCTACACCTTC.

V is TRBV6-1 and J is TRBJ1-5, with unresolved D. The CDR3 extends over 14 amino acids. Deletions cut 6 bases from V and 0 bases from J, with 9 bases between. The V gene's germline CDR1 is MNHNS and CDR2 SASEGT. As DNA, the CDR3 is TGTGCCAGCAGCCTGACTGATAGCAATCAGCCCCAGCATTTT. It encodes CASSLTDSNQPQHF.

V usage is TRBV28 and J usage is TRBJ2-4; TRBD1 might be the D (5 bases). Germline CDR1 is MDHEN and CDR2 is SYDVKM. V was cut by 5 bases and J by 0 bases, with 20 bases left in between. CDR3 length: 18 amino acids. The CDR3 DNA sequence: TGTGCCAGCAGTCCTTTTCATAAGGGGTCCAGAGCCAAAAACATTCAGTACTTC. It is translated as CASSPFHKGSRAKNIQYF.

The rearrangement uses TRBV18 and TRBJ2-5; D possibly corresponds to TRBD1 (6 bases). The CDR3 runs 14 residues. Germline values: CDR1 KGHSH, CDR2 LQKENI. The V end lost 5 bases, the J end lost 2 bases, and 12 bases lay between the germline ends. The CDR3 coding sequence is TGTGCCAGCTCAAGCGACAGGAAACAAGAGACCCAGTACTTC. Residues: CASSSDRKQETQYF.

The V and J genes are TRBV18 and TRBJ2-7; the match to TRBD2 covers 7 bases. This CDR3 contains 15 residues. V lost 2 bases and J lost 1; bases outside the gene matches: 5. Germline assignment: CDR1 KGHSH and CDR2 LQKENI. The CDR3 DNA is TGTGCCAGCTCACCAAGTCCTAGCGGTTCCTACGAGCAGTACTTC. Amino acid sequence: CASSPSPSGSYEQYF.

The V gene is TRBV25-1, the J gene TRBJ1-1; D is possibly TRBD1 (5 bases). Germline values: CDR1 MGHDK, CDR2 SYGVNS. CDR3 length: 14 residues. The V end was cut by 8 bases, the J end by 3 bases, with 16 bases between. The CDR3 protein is CASVKTGGDTEAFF. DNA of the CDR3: TGTGCCAGCGTTAAAACGGGGGGTGACACTGAAGCTTTCTTT.

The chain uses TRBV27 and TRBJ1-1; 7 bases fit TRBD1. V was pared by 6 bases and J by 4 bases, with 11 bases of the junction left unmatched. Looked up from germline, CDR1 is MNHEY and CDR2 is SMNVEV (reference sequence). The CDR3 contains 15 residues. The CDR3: CASSLRQGLSTEAFF. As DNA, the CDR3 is TGTGCCAGCAGCCTACGACAGGGTTTGTCCACTGAAGCTTTCTTT.

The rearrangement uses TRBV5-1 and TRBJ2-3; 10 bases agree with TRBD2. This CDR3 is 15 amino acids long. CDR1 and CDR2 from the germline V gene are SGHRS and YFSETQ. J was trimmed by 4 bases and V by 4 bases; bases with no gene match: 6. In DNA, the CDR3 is TGCGCCAGCAGCCTAGCGGGAGAATTCCCAGATACGCAGTATTTT. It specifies CASSLAGEFPDTQYF.

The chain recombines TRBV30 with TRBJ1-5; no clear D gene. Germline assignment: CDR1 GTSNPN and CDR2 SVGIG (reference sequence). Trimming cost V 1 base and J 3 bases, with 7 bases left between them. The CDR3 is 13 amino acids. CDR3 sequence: CAWSGGSNQPQHF. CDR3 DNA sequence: TGTGCCTGGAGTGGAGGATCCAATCAGCCCCAGCATTTT.

CDR3 DNA sequence: TGTGCCAGCTCGGAAACAGGGAATCGCGGCAAAAACATTCAGTACTTC. It specifies CASSETGNRGKNIQYF. The chain recombines TRBV18 with TRBJ2-4, with D perhaps TRBD1 (6 bases). The CDR3 has 16 amino acids. Germline V lookup: CDR1 KGHSH, CDR2 LQKENI. The V gene lost 6 bases and the J gene lost 3 bases, with 18 bases spanning the gap.

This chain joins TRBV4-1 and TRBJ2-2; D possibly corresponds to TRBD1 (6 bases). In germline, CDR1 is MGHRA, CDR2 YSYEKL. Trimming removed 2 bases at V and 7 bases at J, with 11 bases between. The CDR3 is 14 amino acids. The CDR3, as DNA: TGCGCCAGCAGCCAAACACAGGGCGTCGGGGAGCTGTTTTTT. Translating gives CASSQTQGVGELFF.

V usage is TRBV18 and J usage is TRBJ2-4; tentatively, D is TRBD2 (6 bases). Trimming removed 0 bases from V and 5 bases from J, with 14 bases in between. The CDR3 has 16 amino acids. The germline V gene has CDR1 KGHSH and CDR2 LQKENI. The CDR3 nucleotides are TGTGCCAGCTCACCACCGAAAGGCGGGAACGAAAACATTCAGTACTTC. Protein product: CASSPPKGGNENIQYF. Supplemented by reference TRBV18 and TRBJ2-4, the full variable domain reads NAGVMQNPRHLVRRRGQEARLRCSPMKGHSHVYWYRQLPEEGLKFMVYLQKENIIDESGMPKERFSAEFPKEGPSILRIQQVVRGDSAAYFCASSPPKGGNENIQYFGAGTRLSVL.

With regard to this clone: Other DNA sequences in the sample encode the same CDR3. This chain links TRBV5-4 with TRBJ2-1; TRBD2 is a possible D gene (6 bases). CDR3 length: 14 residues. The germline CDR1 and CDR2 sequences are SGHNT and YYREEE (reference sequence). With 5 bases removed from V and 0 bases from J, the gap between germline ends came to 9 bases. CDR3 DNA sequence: TGTGCCAGCAGTCATAGCGGCTCCTACAATGAGCAGTTCTTC. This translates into CASSHSGSYNEQFF.

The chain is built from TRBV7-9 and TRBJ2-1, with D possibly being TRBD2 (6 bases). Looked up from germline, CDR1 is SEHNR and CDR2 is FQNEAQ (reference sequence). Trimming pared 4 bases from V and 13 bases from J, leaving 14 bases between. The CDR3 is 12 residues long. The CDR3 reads CASSSPPGRQFF. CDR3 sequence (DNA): TGTGCCAGCAGCTCCCCCCCCGGGAGACAGTTCTTC.

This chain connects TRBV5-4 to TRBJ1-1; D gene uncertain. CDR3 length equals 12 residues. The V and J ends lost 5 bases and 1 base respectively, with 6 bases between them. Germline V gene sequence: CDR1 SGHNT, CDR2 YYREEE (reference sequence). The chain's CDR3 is CASRRENTEAFF. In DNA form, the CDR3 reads TGTGCCAGCAGAAGAGAGAACACTGAAGCTTTCTTT.

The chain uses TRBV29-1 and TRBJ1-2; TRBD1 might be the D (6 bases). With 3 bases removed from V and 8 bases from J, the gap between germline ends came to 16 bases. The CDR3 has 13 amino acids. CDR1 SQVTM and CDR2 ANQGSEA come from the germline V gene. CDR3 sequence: CSVDPGGARGYTF. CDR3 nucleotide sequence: TGCAGCGTTGATCCGGGGGGCGCGAGGGGCTACACCTTC.

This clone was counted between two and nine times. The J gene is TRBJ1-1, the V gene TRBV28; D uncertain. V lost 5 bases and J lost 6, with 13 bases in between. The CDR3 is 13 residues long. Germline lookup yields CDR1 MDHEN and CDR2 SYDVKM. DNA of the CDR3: TGTGCCAGCAGTCGTCAGGTGTTCCCTGAAGCTTTCTTT. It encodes CASSRQVFPEAFF.

The CDR3 loop is CASSLAGVSYEQYF. In nucleotides, the CDR3 is TGTGCCAGCAGCTTAGCGGGAGTGAGCTACGAGCAGTACTTC. The chain employs TRBV7-8 and TRBJ2-7, with D possibly matching TRBD2 (5 bases). The germline V gene encodes CDR1 SGHVS and CDR2 FQNEAQ. Trimming pared 0 bases from V and 3 bases from J, leaving 9 bases between. The CDR3 is 14 residues long.

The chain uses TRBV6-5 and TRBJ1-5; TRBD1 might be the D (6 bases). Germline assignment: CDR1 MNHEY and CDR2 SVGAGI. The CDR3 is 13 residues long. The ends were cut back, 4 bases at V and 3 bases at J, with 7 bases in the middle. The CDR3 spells CASSSGDNQPQHF. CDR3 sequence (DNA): TGTGCCAGCAGTTCAGGGGACAATCAGCCCCAGCATTTT.

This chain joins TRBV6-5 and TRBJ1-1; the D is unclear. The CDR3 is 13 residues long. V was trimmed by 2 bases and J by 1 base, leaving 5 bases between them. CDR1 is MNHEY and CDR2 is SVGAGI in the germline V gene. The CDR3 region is CASSYEGNTEAFF. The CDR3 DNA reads TGTGCCAGCAGTTACGAGGGGAACACTGAAGCTTTCTTT.

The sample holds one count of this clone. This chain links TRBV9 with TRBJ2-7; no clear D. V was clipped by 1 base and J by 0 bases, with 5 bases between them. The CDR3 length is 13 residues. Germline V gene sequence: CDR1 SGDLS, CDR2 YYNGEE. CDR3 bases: TGTGCCAGCAGCGTAACACCCTCCTACGAGCAGTACTTC. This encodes CASSVTPSYEQYF.

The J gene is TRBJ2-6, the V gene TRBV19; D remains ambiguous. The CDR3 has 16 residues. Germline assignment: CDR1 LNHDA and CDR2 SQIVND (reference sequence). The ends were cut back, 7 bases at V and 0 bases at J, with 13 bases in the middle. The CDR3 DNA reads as TGTGCCAGTACGAGACTGAGCAGCTCTGGGGCCAACGTCCTGACTTTC. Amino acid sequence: CASTRLSSSGANVLTF.

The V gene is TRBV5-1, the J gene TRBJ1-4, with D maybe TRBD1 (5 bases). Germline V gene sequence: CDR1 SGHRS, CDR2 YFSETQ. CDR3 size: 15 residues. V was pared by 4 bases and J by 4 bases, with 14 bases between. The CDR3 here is CASSPGRDYNEKLFF. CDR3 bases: TGCGCCAGCAGCCCTGGCCGGGACTATAATGAAAAACTGTTTTTT.